What follows describes a single T cell receptor (beta chain). These data originate in a study of T cell changes during pregnancy in multiple sclerosis. The table came from immunoSEQ multiplex PCR; TCRdb's copy has only in-frame clones and leaves some out. This table holds some 20,000 clones, 80% to 90% found once. Per the germline V gene, CDR1 is SGHRS and CDR2 is YFSETQ. CDR3 length equals 16 residues. V lost 4 bases to trimming and J lost 8 bases; unmatched junction nucleotides: 11. The sequence was collected from a female donor in good health, enrolled as a control in a pregnancy study. The sample was CD4+ T cells from peripheral blood mononuclear cells, taken in the first trimester of pregnancy. J is TRBJ2-1 and V is TRBV5-1, with 11 bases lining up with TRBD2. The CDR3 DNA follows: TGCGCCAGCAGCCCGAAAACTAGCGGGAGTTGGTATGAGCAGTTCTTC. This codes for CASSPKTSGSWYEQFF.